This entry concerns a single TCR beta chain. The antigen remains unidentified. Nashville, Tennessee was home to all donors, who were Caucasian adults. V was shortened by 1 base and J by 0 bases, with 10 bases between the two germline ends. CDR1 SEHNR and CDR2 FQNEAQ come from the germline V gene (reference sequence). The CDR3 is 16 residues long. TCRdb's table, derived via immunoSEQ multiplex PCR, lists solely in-frame clones and lacks some. This table has some 2 million clones, 95% appearing once. The record originates from a study of shared clonotypes between healthy human individuals. Findings and caveats of the study: Limited genetic and exposure-history diversity came from having few donors. Memory subsets generally showed lower estimated richness than naive subsets.

The V gene is TRBV7-9, the J gene TRBJ1-3; D perhaps matches TRBD1 (5 bases). The sequence came from a man aged 18-30 years in good health. The sequenced sample consisted of naive CD4+ T cells sorted from blood. Stated subset: CD45RA+ positively selected. The CDR3 region is CASSLGGTRSGNTIYF. DNA for the CDR3: TGTGCCAGCAGCTTAGGTGGGACCCGCTCTGGAAACACCATATATTTT.